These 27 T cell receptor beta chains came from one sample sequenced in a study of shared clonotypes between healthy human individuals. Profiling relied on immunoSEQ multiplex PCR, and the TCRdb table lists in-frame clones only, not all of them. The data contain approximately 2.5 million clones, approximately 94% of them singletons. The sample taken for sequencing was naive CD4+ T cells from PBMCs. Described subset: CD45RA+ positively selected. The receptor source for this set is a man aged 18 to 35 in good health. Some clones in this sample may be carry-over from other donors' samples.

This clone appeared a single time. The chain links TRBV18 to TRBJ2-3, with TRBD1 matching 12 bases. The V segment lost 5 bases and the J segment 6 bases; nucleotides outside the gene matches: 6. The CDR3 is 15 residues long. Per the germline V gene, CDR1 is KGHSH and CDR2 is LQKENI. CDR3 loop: CASSVRDRGLDTQYF. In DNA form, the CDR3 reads TGTGCCAGCTCAGTCCGGGACAGGGGGCTTGATACGCAGTATTTT.

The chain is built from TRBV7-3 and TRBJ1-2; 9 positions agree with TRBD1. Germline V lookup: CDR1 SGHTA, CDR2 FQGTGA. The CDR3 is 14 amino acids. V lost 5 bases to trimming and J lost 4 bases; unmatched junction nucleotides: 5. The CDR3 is CASSQQGASYGYTF. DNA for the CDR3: TGTGCCAGCAGCCAACAGGGGGCGAGCTATGGCTACACCTTC.

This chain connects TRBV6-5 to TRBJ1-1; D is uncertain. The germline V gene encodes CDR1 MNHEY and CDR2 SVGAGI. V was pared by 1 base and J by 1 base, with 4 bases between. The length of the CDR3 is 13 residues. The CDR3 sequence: CASSYYGNTEAFF. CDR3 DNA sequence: TGTGCCAGCAGTTACTACGGGAACACTGAAGCTTTCTTT.

The CDR3 DNA sequence: TGCGCCAGCAGCTTACGACTAGCGGGAGGGCCGCTTAGCACGCAGTATTTT. Amino acids: CASSLRLAGGPLSTQYF. The chain recombines TRBV5-1 with TRBJ2-3, with TRBD2 matching over 14 bases. This CDR3 contains 17 residues. The junction had 11 bases not matched to a gene; V was cut back by 2 bases and J by 9 bases. Looked up from germline, CDR1 is SGHRS and CDR2 is YFSETQ.

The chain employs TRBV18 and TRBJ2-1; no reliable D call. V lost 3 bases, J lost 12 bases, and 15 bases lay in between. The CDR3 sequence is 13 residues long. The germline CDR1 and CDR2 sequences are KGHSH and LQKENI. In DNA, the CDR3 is TGTGCCAGCTCACCGGAGACCGCGACATCGCAGTTCTTC. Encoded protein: CASSPETATSQFF.

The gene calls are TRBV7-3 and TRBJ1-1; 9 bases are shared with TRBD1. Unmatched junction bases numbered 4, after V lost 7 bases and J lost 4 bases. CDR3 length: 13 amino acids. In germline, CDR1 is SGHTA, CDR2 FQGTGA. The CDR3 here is CASNQGQGTEAFF. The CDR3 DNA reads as TGTGCCAGCAACCAGGGACAGGGCACTGAAGCTTTCTTT.

The CDR3 reads CASRQTEETQYF. CDR3 DNA sequence: TGCGCCAGCCGACAGACCGAAGAGACCCAGTACTTC. This chain joins TRBV5-1 and TRBJ2-5, with D possibly being TRBD1 (5 bases). V was trimmed by 7 bases and J by 3 bases, leaving 10 bases between them. Per germline, CDR1 SGHRS and CDR2 YFSETQ. The CDR3 consists of 12 residues.

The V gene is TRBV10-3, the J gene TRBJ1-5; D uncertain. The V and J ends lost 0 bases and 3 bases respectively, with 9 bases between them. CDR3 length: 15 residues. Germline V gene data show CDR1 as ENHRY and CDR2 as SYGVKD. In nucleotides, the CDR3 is TGTGCCATCAGTGAGTCACGGCAAGACAATCAGCCCCAGCATTTT. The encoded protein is CAISESRQDNQPQHF.

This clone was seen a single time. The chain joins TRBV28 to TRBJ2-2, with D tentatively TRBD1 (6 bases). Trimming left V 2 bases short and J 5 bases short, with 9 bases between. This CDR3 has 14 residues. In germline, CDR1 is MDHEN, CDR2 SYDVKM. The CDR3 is CASSLGGRTGELFF. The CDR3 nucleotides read TGTGCCAGCAGTTTAGGGGGCCGAACCGGGGAGCTGTTTTTT.

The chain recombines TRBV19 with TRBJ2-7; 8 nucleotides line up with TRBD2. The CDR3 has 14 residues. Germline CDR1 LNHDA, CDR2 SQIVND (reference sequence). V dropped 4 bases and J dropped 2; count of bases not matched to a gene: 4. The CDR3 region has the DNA TGTGCCAGTAGTACGATAGCGGGACCCTACGAGCAGTACTTC. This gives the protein CASSTIAGPYEQYF.

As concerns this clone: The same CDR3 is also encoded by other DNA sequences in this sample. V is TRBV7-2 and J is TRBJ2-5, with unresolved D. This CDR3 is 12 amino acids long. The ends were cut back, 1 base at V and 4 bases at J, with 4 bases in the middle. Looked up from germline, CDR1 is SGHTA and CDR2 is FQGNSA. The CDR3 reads CASSLVRETQYF. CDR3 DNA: TGTGCCAGCAGCTTAGTGCGAGAGACCCAGTACTTC. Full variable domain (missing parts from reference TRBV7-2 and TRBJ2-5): GAGVSQSPSNKVTEKGKDVELRCDPISGHTALYWYRQSLGQGLEFLIYFQGNSAPDKSGLPSDRFSAERTGGSVSTLTIQRTQQEDSAVYLCASSLVRETQYFGPGTRLLVL.

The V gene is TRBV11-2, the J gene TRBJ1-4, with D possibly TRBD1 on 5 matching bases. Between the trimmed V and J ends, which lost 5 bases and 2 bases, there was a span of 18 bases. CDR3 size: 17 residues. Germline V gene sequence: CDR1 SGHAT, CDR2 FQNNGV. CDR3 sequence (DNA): TGTGCCAGCAGCCCCCGTCGTGAGGGGATTACTAATGAAAAACTGTTTTTT. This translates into CASSPRREGITNEKLFF.

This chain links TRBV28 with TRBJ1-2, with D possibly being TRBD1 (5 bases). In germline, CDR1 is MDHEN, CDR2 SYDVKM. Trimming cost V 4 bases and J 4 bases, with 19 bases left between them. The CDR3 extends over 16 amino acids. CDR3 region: CASSSTTRRGTYGYTF. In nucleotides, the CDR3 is TGTGCCAGCAGTTCGACAACCCGCCGGGGGACCTATGGCTACACCTTC.

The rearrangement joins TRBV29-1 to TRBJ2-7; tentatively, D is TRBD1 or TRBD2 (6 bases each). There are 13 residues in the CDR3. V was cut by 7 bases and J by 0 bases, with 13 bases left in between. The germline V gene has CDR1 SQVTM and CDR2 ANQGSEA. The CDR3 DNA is TGCAGCGGCGGGACACTGAACTCCTACGAGCAGTACTTC. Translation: CSGGTLNSYEQYF.

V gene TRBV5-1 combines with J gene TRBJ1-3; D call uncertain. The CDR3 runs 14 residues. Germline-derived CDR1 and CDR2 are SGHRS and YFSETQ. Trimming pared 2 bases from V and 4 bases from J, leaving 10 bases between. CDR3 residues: CASSFLEGGNTIYF. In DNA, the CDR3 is TGCGCCAGCAGCTTCTTGGAGGGCGGAAACACCATATATTTT.

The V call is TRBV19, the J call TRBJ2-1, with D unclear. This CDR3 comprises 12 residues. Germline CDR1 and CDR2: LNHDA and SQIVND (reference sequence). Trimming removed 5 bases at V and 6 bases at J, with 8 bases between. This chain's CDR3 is CASSSSSNEQFF. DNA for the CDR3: TGTGCCAGTAGTTCGTCCAGCAATGAGCAGTTCTTC.

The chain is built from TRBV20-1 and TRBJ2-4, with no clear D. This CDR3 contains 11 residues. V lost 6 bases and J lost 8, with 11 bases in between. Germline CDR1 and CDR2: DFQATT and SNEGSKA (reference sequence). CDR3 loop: CSALVGDIQYF. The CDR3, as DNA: TGCAGTGCACTCGTCGGAGACATTCAGTACTTC.

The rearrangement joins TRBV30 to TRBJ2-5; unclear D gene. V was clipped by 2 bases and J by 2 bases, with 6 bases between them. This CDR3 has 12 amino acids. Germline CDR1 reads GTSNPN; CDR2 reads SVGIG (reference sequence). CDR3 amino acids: CAWSLLQETQYF. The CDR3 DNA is TGTGCCTGGAGTCTCTTACAAGAGACCCAGTACTTC. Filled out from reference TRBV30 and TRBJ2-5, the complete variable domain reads SQTIHQWPATLVQPVGSPLSLECTVEGTSNPNLYWYRQAAGRGLQLLFYSVGIGQISSEVPQNLSASRPQDRQFILSSKKLLLSDSGFYLCAWSLLQETQYFGPGTRLLVL.

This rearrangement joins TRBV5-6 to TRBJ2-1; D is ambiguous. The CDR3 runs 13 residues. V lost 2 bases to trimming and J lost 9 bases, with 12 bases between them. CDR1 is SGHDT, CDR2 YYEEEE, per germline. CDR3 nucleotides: TGTGCCAGCAGCTTTATTCAGTCCTCTGAGCAGTTCTTC. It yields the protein CASSFIQSSEQFF.

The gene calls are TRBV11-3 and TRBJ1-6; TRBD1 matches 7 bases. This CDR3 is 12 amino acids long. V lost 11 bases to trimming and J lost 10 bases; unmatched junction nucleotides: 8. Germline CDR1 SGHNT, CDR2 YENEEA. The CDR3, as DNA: TGTGCCGTGGGGACAGTAGTCTCACCCCTCCACTTT. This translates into CAVGTVVSPLHF.

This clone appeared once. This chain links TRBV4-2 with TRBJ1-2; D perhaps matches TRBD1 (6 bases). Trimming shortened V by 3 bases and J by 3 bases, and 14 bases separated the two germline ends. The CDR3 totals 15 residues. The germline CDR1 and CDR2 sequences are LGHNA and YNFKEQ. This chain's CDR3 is CASSQSGVAHYGYTF. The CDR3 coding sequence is TGTGCCAGCAGCCAGTCAGGGGTTGCACACTATGGCTACACCTTC.

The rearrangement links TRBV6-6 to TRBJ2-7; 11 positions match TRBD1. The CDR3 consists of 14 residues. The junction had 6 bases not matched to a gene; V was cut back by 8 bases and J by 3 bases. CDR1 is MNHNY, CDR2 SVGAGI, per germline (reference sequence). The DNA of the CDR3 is TGTGCCAGCGTTGGGACAGGGGGATTCTACGAGCAGTACTTC. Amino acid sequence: CASVGTGGFYEQYF.

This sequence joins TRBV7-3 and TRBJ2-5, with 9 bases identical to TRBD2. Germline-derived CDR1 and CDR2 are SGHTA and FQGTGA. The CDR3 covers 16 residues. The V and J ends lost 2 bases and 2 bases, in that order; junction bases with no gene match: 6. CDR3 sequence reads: CASSLLAGGGQETQYF. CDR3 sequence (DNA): TGTGCCAGCAGCTTACTGGCGGGAGGGGGACAAGAGACCCAGTACTTC. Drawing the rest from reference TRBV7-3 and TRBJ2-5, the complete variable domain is GAGVSQTPSNKVTEKGKYVELRCDPISGHTALYWYRQSLGQGPEFLIYFQGTGAADDSGLPNDRFFAVRPEGSVSTLKIQRTERGDSAVYLCASSLLAGGGQETQYFGPGTRLLVL.

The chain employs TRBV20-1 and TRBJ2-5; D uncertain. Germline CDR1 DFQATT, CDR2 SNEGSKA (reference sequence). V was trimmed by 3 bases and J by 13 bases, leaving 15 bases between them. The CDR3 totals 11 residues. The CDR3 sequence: CSASGSWAGYF. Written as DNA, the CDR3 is TGCAGTGCTAGCGGGTCTTGGGCCGGGTACTTC.

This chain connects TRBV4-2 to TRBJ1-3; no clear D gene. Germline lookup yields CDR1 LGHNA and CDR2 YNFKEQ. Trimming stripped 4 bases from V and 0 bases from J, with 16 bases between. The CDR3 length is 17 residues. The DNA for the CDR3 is TGTGCCAGCAGCCCACACCCGGACCAAAGCTCTGGAAACACCATATATTTT. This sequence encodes CASSPHPDQSSGNTIYF.

The CDR3 sequence is CSVGPQGDTQYF. CDR3 nucleotides: TGCAGCGTTGGGCCCCAGGGAGATACGCAGTATTTT. The chain uses TRBV29-1 and TRBJ2-3, with TRBD1 as a possible D gene (5 bases). Germline CDR1 is SQVTM and CDR2 is ANQGSEA. This CDR3 spans 12 amino acids. V was shortened by 4 bases and J by 5 bases, with 10 bases between the two germline ends.

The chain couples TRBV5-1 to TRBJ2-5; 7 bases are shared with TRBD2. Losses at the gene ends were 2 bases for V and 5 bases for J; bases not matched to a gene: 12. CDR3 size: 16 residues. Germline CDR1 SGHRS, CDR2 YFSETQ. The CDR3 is CASSLEGLPSGETQYF. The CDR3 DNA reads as TGCGCCAGCAGCTTAGAGGGTTTGCCTAGCGGCGAGACCCAGTACTTC.